This T cell receptor beta chain was sequenced for a study of HIV-infected patients and healthy controls. Reverse transcription used 450 to 550 ng RNA and constant-region primers for alpha and beta. Alpha and beta chain libraries were made separately by chain-specific third strand synthesis with multiplexing indices. Second strand DNA was synthesized using a primer at the SP2 site. TCRdb fed the 5' RACE reads into MiXCR, producing one record per CDR3 protein. The table includes roughly 14,000 distinct CDR3 sequences, approximately 7% detected once. Whole blood was used without fractionation, so all unsorted peripheral T cells were included. This clonotype appeared many times. Material: blood. The receptor comes from an adult in good health.

The CDR3 loop reads CASSVDSNTEAFF. As DNA, the CDR3 is TGTGCCAGCAGTGTGGACAGTAACACTGAAGCTTTCTTT. V and J are TRBV6-4 and TRBJ1-1; possibly TRBD1 for D (6 bases). The V gene lost 4 bases and the J gene lost 2 bases, with 8 bases spanning the gap. Germline CDR1 MRHNA, CDR2 SNTAGT. The CDR3 runs to 13 residues.